The source of this T cell receptor beta chain is a study of T cells in Graves' hyperthyroidism and ophthalmopathy. About the research overall: The authors collected peripheral blood at initial diagnosis, before any treatment.

Amplification targeted TCR beta CDR3 regions from RNA transcripts. When the TCR CDR3 underwent first-round RT-PCR, the HTBI primer set was used. TCRdb re-called the multiplex PCR reads with MiXCR, one entry per CDR3 protein. Of 750,000 to 950,000 distinct CDR3 sequences listed, over 35% are singletons. This clonotype has a count of ten or more. The antigen is not known. Broader study findings: Among thyroid clonotypes expanded above 0.001, most also appeared in blood.

Graves' hyperthyroidism was deemed stable absent ophthalmopathy progression within 18 months. It was uncontrolled infection, other autoimmune disease, pregnancy or lactation that excluded patients. Sequenced material: blood. The TCR originated in a man in his late teens or twenties with Graves' hyperthyroidism.

The CDR3 DNA follows: TGCAGCGTTCGGGCTGGAAGCAATCAGCCCCAGCATTTT. Encoded protein: CSVRAGSNQPQHF. The chain carries TRBV29-1 and TRBJ1-5; D is unresolved. The CDR3 totals 13 residues. Germline V gene sequence: CDR1 SQVTM, CDR2 ANQGSEA. V gave up 5 bases and J gave up 1 base, with 9 bases separating them. Full variable domain (remainder filled in from reference TRBV29-1 and TRBJ1-5): SAVISQKPSRDICQRGTSLTIQCQVDSQVTMMFWYRQQPGQSLTLIATANQGSEATYESGFVIDKFPISRPNLTFSTLTVSNMSPEDSSIYLCSVRAGSNQPQHFGDGTRLSIL.